A single sample gave rise to the 18 T cell receptor beta chains below, sequenced in a study of CXCR3-negative and CXCR3-positive naive CD8 T cells. Libraries were UMI-labeled 5' RACE TRB cDNA. Using the 5' RACE reads, TCRdb records one entry per CDR3 protein without DNA. This sample's table reports about 3,400 distinct CDR3 sequences. Sequencing used naive CXCR3- CD8+ T cells from blood. The subset was: CD45RO-CCR7+CD27+CD95- naive CD8+ T cells lacking CXCR3 (TNR3-). The receptors were sampled from a human donor in good health. Some clones in this sample may be carry-over from other donors' samples.

Measured by frequency, this clonotype is medium-sized. The genes are TRBV4-3 and TRBJ2-7; TCRdb's assignment of TRBD1 cannot be checked, as there is no DNA. The CDR3 sequence is 16 residues long. Germline V gene sequence: CDR1 LGHNA, CDR2 YSLEER. The CDR3 here is CASSQESGTGSYEQYF.

This clonotype ranks as medium-sized in terms of frequency. Here the CDR3 reads CSANSDRDARETQYF. This chain joins TRBV20-1 and TRBJ2-5; checking the TCRdb D call of TRBD1 is not possible without DNA. The germline V gene encodes CDR1 DFQATT and CDR2 SNEGSKA (reference sequence). The CDR3 contains 15 residues.

The chain combines TRBV7-9 with TRBJ1-4. The CDR3 runs to 15 residues. Germline V CDR1 and CDR2: SEHNR, FQNEAQ (reference sequence). CDR3 protein: CASSLDPQFNEKLFF.

By frequency, this clonotype registers medium-sized. The chain recombines TRBV20-1 with TRBJ1-5; TCRdb's D call, TRBD1, is unchecked because there is no DNA. This CDR3 has 14 amino acids. Germline values: CDR1 DFQATT, CDR2 SNEGSKA (reference sequence). CDR3 sequence reads: CSAEDRVSNQPQHF.

The chain employs TRBV7-2 and TRBJ2-1; no DNA is available, so the TRBD2 call from TCRdb remains unchecked. The germline CDR1 and CDR2 sequences are SGHTA and FQGNSA. The CDR3 covers 19 residues. The CDR3: CASSLLAGVDPGDYNEQFF.

The V and J genes are TRBV18 and TRBJ1-2; checking the TCRdb D call of TRBD1 is not possible without DNA. Germline-derived CDR1 and CDR2 are KGHSH and LQKENI. CDR3 size: 16 residues. This CDR3 is CASSPPNLDREGGYTF.

This clonotype shows up as large (0.1 to 1%) by frequency. The genes are TRBV11-2 and TRBJ1-1; TCRdb calls TRBD1, which cannot be checked without DNA. The CDR3 covers 17 residues. Germline assignment: CDR1 SGHAT and CDR2 FQNNGV. CDR3 sequence: CASSLVGPRATNTEAFF.

This clonotype is deemed medium-sized (0.01 to 0.1%) by its frequency. The V call is TRBV5-1, the J call TRBJ1-1; without DNA, the TCRdb call of TRBD1 cannot be checked. Germline CDR1 SGHRS, CDR2 YFSETQ. The CDR3 length is 16 residues. CDR3 residues: CASSSGVQVADTEAFF.

J is TRBJ1-4 and V is TRBV6-2 or TRBV6-3. Germline V gene lookup returns CDR1 MNHEY and CDR2 SVGEGT. This CDR3 spans 14 amino acids. CDR3 in amino acids: CASSYRATNEKLFF.

Judged by frequency, this clonotype is medium-sized. The chain carries TRBV29-1 and TRBJ2-2; TCRdb returns TRBD1, unconfirmable since there is no DNA. Germline V gives CDR1 SQVTM, CDR2 ANQGSEA. The CDR3 covers 14 residues. This CDR3 reads CSATDRAATGELFF.

The chain uses TRBV6-5 and TRBJ2-2; TCRdb outputs TRBD1, but without DNA this stays unchecked. The V gene's germline CDR1 is MNHEY and CDR2 SVGAGI. The CDR3 is 17 residues long. CDR3 sequence reads: CASSPIPGQMNTGELFF.

This clonotype is identified as medium-sized (0.01 to 0.1%) from frequency. The chain links TRBV29-1 to TRBJ2-7. The CDR3 has 12 amino acids. Germline-derived CDR1 and CDR2 are SQVTM and ANQGSEA. CDR3 region: CSVSGPTYEQYF.

This clonotype is identified as medium-sized from frequency. V and J are TRBV5-1 and TRBJ2-7; TCRdb's assignment of TRBD2 cannot be checked, as there is no DNA. The germline CDR1 and CDR2 sequences are SGHRS and YFSETQ. The CDR3 is made up of 13 amino acids. CDR3 in amino acids: CASSLGGGYEQYF.

This clonotype is deemed large by its frequency. This chain uses TRBV7-3 with TRBJ2-7; TCRdb calls TRBD1, which cannot be checked without DNA. This CDR3 is 13 amino acids long. CDR1 is SGHTA, CDR2 FQGTGA, per germline. This chain's CDR3 is CASSRDSSYEQYF.

This chain uses TRBV6-1 with TRBJ2-1; checking the TCRdb D call of TRBD2 is not possible without DNA. The V gene's germline CDR1 is MNHNS and CDR2 SASEGT. The CDR3 runs to 17 residues. This CDR3 reads CASSPERAGSSYNEQFF.

Frequency places this clonotype as medium-sized. The chain couples TRBV11-3 to TRBJ2-3. The CDR3 extends over 14 amino acids. Germline V CDR1 and CDR2: SGHNT, YENEEA. The CDR3 sequence: CASTSDGVTDTQYF.

Measured by frequency, this clonotype is medium-sized. V gene TRBV29-1 combines with J gene TRBJ2-1; there is no DNA to check the TCRdb D call of TRBD2. Looked up from germline, CDR1 is SQVTM and CDR2 is ANQGSEA. The CDR3 is made up of 13 amino acids. Here the CDR3 reads CSVPGLAVNEQFF.

CDR3 in amino acids: CASSSGQGVDNAFF. V gene TRBV13 combines with J gene TRBJ1-1; TCRdb outputs TRBD1, but without DNA this stays unchecked. The CDR3 is 14 amino acids. Germline CDR1 PRHDT, CDR2 FYEKMQ (reference sequence).